The source of this T cell receptor (beta chain) is a study of tumor and adjacent non-tumor tissue in lung cancer. Whole-study context: On average, productive TCRbeta reads reached about 4.17 million per sample.

The template was RNA from unsorted bulk tissue. This non-tumor lung sample came from over 3 cm beyond the tumor edge. Between August and November 2014, newly diagnosed, chemotherapy-naive lung cancer patients underwent thoracic surgery in China. V gave up 6 bases and J gave up 11 bases, with 15 bases separating them. Germline loops: CDR1 MNHEY, CDR2 SVGAGI. This CDR3 is built from 12 residues. A modified ARM-PCR protocol with three rounds of nested PCR amplified TCRbeta. In TCRdb, the multiplex PCR reads were re-called with MiXCR into one record per CDR3 protein. The repertoire holds about 76,000 distinct CDR3 sequences, approximately 80% seen once, with 51% in the top ten.

Material for sequencing was distant non-tumor lung tissue. This receptor was obtained from a man aged 55 to 69 with non-small cell lung cancer. This rearrangement joins TRBV6-5 to TRBJ2-3, with D perhaps TRBD1 (5 bases). The CDR3: CASSTGTDLQYF. The CDR3 DNA follows: TGTGCCAGCAGCACAGGCACAGATTTGCAGTATTTT.